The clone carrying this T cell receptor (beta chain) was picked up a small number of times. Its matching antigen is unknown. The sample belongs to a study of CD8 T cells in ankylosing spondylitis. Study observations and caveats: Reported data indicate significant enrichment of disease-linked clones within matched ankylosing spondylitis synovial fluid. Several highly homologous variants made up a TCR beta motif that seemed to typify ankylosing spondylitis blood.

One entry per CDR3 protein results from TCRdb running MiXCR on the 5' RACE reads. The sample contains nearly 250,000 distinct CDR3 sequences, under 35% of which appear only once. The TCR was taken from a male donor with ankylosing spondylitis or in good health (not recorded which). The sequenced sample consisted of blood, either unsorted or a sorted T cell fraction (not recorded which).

The CDR3, as DNA: TGTGCCAGCAGTGGGGAGACTCTCGGGGAGCTGTTTTTT. Amino acids: CASSGETLGELFF. V usage is TRBV2 and J usage is TRBJ2-2; tentatively, D is TRBD2 (5 bases). The CDR3 consists of 13 residues. Trimming left V 4 bases short and J 7 bases short, with 10 bases between. Germline lookup yields CDR1 SNHLY and CDR2 FYNNEI.